The sequence of this T cell receptor beta chain was determined in a study of blood T cell repertoires in COVID-19. On the study more broadly: Specimens from acute and convalescent COVID-19 originated in the United States, Italy and Spain. PBMCs, B-cell-depleted T cells, or T cells were the source of the cDNA or gDNA that made up the material.

Participants spanned ages roughly 18 to 95 years and resided in 20 to 30 US areas. In the study's own analysis: Reference gene primer amplification in the assay estimated nucleated cell counts. Only in-frame clones appear in the TCRdb table, and some are missing; sequencing was by immunoSEQ multiplex PCR. For V, J and clone size, that table is used; D and trimming come from the DNA. This table has about 280,000 clones, around 90% appearing once. This TCR was sampled from a young woman with acute COVID-19. Specimen: PBMCs or T cells enriched from blood (not recorded which).

The CDR3 nucleotides are TGTGCCAGCAGTTTATCTTGGCGGGAACCCGTCGGGGAGACCCAGTACTTC. It translates to CASSLSWREPVGETQYF. The chain employs TRBV27 and TRBJ2-5; D is perhaps TRBD2 (6 bases). The germline V gene has CDR1 MNHEY and CDR2 SMNVEV (reference sequence). The CDR3 covers 17 residues. Trimming removed 0 bases at V and 5 bases at J, with 19 bases between.